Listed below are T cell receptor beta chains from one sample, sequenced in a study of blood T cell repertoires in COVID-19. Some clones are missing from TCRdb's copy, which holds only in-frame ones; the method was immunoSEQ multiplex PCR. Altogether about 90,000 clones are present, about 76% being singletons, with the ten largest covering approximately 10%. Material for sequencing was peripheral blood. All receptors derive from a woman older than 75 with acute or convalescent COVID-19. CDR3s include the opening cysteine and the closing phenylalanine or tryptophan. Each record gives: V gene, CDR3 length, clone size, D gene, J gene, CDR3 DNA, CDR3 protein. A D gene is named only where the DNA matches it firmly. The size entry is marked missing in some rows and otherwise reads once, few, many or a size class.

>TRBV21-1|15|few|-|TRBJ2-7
TGTGCCAGCAGCTATAGGCCCACAGGGGGGGACGAGCAGTACTTC
CASSYRPTGGDEQYF
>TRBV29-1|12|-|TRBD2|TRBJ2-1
TGCAGCGTTGAAAAGCGGGGCAATGAGCAGTTCTTC
CSVEKRGNEQFF
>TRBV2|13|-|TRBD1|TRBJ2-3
TGTGCCAGCAGTGGACAGGGGATAGATACGCAGTATTTT
CASSGQGIDTQYF
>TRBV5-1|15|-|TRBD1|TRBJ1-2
TGCGCCAGCAGCTTGGGGGACAGGGAAAACTATGGCTACACCTTC
CASSLGDRENYGYTF
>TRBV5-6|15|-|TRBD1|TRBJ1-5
TGTGCCAGCAGCTTTGCCGGGACAGGGACTCAGCCCCAGCATTTT
CASSFAGTGTQPQHF
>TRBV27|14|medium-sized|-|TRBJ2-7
TGTGCCAGCAGTTTAGGGCATCCTTCCTACGAGCAGTACTTC
CASSLGHPSYEQYF
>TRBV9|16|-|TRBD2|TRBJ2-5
TGTGCCAGCAGCGCCGGGACTAGCGGGGGGCAAGAGACCCAGTACTTC
CASSAGTSGGQETQYF
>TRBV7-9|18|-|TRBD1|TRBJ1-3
TGTGCCAGCAGCCCGCTTACTCCGGGACAGGGTTCTGGAAACACCATATATTTT
CASSPLTPGQGSGNTIYF
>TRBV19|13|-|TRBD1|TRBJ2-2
TGTGCCGCCCAGGGGGCCTACACCGGGGAGCTGTTTTTT
CAAQGAYTGELFF
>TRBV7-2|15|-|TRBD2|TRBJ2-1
TGTGCCAGCAGCTTAGGACTAGCTGCAAACAATGAGCAGTTCTTC
CASSLGLAANNEQFF
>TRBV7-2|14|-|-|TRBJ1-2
TGTGCCAGCAGCTCAAGCGGGGTCGGCTATGGCTACACCTTC
CASSSSGVGYGYTF
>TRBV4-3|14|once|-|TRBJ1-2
TGCGCCAGCAGCCAAGACAGGACTAACTATGGCTACACCTTC
CASSQDRTNYGYTF
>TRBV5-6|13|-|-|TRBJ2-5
TGTGCCAGCAGCTTGACTATGAGAGAGACCCAGTACTTC
CASSLTMRETQYF
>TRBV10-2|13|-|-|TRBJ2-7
TGCGCCACCGGGAACAGGGAAAGGGGCGAGCAGTACTTC
CATGNRERGEQYF
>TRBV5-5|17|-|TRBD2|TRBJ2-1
TGTGCCAGCACTATTCAAGTCCGCGGGGGTCCCCACAATGAGCAGTTCTTC
CASTIQVRGGPHNEQFF
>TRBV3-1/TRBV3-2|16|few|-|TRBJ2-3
TGTGCCAGCAGCCAAGGAGGGTCGGAGTTCACAGATACGCAGTATTTT
CASSQGGSEFTDTQYF
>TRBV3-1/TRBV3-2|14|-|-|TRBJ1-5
TGTGCCAGCAGCCAAGGCGCAGGGGCCCAGCCCCAGCATTTT
CASSQGAGAQPQHF
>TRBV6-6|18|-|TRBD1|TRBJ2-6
TGTGCCAGCAGTCATTGGGGGACAGGAAGCTCTGGGGCCAACGTCCTGACTTTC
CASSHWGTGSSGANVLTF
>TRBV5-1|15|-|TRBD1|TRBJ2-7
TGCGCCAGCAGCTTGGGGACAGGGGGAGCCTACGAGCAGTACTTC
CASSLGTGGAYEQYF
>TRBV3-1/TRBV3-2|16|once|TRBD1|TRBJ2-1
TGTGCCAGCAGCCAAGAGGGGAAGACAGGGGGAAATGAGCAGTTCTTC
CASSQEGKTGGNEQFF
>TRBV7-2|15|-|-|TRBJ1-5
TGTGCCAGCAGCTTAGCGGGGGGAATCAATCAGCCCCAGCATTTT
CASSLAGGINQPQHF
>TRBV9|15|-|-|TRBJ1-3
TGTGCCAGCAGCGTGGGGGGGTCGCATGGAAACACCATATATTTT
CASSVGGSHGNTIYF
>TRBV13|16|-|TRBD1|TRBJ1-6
TGTGCCAGCAGCCCCGGGACAGGGGGCGGGAATTCACCCCTCCACTTT
CASSPGTGGGNSPLHF
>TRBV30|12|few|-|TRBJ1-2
TGTGCCTGGAGCCTTCCCCCCTCTGGCTACACCTTC
CAWSLPPSGYTF
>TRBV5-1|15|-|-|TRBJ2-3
TGCGCCAGCAGGTCTTACAGGGAAGCCACAGATACGCAGTATTTT
CASRSYREATDTQYF
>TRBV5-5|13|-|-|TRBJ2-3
TGTGCCAGCAGCCCCCACTCAGGGAATACGCAGTATTTT
CASSPHSGNTQYF
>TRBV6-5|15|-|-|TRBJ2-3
TGTGCCAGCCACGCCGCCGGGGGTGGGACAGATACGCAGTATTTT
CASHAAGGGTDTQYF
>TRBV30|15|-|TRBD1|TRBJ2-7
TGTGCCTGGAGCGTTGGGACAGGGGGCTCGTACGAGCAGTACTTC
CAWSVGTGGSYEQYF
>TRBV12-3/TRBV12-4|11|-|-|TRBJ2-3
TGTGCCAGCGACTCGGCGGATACGCAGTATTTT
CASDSADTQYF